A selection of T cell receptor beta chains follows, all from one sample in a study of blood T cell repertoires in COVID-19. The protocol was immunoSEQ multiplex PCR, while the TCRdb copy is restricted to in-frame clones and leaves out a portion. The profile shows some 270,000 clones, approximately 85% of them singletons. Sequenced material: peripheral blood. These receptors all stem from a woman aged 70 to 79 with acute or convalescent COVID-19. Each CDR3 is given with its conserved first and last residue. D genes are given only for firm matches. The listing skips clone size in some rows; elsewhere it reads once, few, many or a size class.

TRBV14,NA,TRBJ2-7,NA,CASSRGGIEQYF,TGTGCCAGCAGCCGTGGAGGGATCGAGCAGTACTTC
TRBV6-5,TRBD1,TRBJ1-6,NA,CASSYQQGIGSPLHF,TGTGCCAGCAGTTACCAACAGGGGATTGGTTCACCCCTCCACTTT
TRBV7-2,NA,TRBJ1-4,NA,CASSPGRGEKLFF,TGTGCCAGCAGCCCTGGCCGGGGGGAAAAACTGTTTTTT
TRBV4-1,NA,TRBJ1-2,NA,CASSQEQRPGPFGYTF,TGCGCCAGCAGCCAAGAACAGAGGCCAGGGCCATTTGGCTACACCTTC
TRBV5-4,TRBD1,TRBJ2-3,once,CASSLTGTDTQYF,TGTGCCAGCAGCCTGACAGGGACCGATACGCAGTATTTT
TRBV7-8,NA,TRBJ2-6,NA,CASSLLPTRGSGANVLTF,TGTGCCAGCAGCTTACTTCCGACAAGGGGATCTGGGGCCAACGTCCTGACTTTC
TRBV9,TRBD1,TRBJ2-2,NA,CASSLGQANGELFF,TGTGCCAGCAGCCTTGGACAGGCCAACGGGGAGCTGTTTTTT
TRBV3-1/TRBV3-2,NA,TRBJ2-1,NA,CASSQGGQRFF,TGTGCCAGCAGCCAAGGCGGACAGCGGTTCTTC
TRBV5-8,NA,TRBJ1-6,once,CASSLVVGNSPLHF,TGTGCCAGCAGCTTGGTAGTCGGGAATTCACCCCTCCACTTT
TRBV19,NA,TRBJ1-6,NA,CASSIFSSPLHF,TGTGCCAGTAGTATATTCTCTTCACCCCTCCACTTT
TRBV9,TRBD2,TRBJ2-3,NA,CASSVAGGGATTQYF,TGTGCCAGCAGCGTAGCTGGCGGGGGGGCCACGACGCAGTATTTT
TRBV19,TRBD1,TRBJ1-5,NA,CASSTVQGEVDQPQHF,TGTGCCAGTAGTACCGTACAGGGGGAGGTTGATCAGCCCCAGCATTTT
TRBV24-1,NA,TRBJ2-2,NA,CATSDPSGGRTGELFF,TGTGCCACCAGTGACCCATCAGGGGGGAGGACCGGGGAGCTGTTTTTT
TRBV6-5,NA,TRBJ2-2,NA,CASRRGQHTGELFF,TGTGCCAGCCGGCGGGGACAGCACACCGGGGAGCTGTTTTTT
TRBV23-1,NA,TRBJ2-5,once,CARFLPGSQETQYF,TGCGCCAGGTTCCTTCCGGGGTCGCAAGAGACCCAGTACTTC
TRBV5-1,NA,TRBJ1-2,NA,CASSLSGGLPYGYTF,TGCGCCAGCAGCTTATCGGGGGGCTTGCCCTATGGCTACACCTTC
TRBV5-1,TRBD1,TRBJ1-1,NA,CASSLVGQGTETEAFF,TGCGCCAGCAGCTTGGTGGGACAGGGTACGGAGACTGAAGCTTTCTTT
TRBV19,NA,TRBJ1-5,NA,CASSQENSNQPQHF,TGTGCCAGTAGTCAGGAAAATAGCAATCAGCCCCAGCATTTT
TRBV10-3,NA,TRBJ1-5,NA,CAISLGPNQPQHF,TGTGCCATCAGTCTCGGTCCTAATCAGCCCCAGCATTTT
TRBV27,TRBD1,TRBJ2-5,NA,CASSLGQGMTQYF,TGTGCCAGCAGTTTGGGACAGGGGATGACCCAGTACTTC
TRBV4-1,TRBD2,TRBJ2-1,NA,CASSQDPSGGANEQFF,TGCGCCAGCAGCCAAGATCCGAGCGGGGGGGCCAATGAGCAGTTCTTC
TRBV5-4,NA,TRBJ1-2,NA,CASSATVNYGYTF,TGTGCCAGCAGCGCCACAGTGAACTATGGCTACACCTTC
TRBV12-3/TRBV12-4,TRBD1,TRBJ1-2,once,CASSRGQGFPYTF,TGTGCCAGCAGTAGGGGACAGGGATTCCCCTACACCTTC
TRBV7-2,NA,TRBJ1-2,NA,CASSLGGFYGYTF,TGTGCCAGCAGCTTAGGGGGCTTCTATGGCTACACCTTC
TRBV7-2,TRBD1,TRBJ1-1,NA,CASSVRQGNHAFF,TGTGCCAGCAGCGTAAGACAGGGCAACCATGCTTTCTTT
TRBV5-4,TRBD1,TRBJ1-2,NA,CASSFQGAGTF,TGTGCCAGCAGCTTCCAGGGGGCGGGCACCTTC
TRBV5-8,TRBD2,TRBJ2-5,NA,CASSTGLRRETQYF,TGTGCCAGCAGCACGGGACTAAGGCGGGAGACCCAGTACTTC
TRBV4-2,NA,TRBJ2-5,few,CASSPRQGGPETQYF,TGTGCCAGCAGCCCTCGACAGGGAGGCCCAGAGACCCAGTACTTC
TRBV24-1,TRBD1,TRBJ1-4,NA,CATRIGDRGPPRYEKLFF,TGTGCCACCCGAATAGGGGACAGGGGTCCCCCAAGGTATGAAAAACTGTTTTTT
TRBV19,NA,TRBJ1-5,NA,CASSIDTYQPQHF,TGTGCCAGTAGTATAGACACTTATCAGCCCCAGCATTTT
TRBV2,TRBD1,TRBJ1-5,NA,CASRVQGLGQPQHF,TGTGCCAGCAGGGTACAGGGGTTGGGTCAGCCCCAGCATTTT
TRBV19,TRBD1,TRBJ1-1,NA,CASSILGTGGKMNTEAFF,TGTGCCAGTAGTATCTTGGGGACAGGGGGTAAAATGAACACTGAAGCTTTCTTT
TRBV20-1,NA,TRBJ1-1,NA,CSARGDQEAFF,TGCAGTGCTAGGGGAGACCAGGAAGCTTTCTTT
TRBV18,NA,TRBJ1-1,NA,CASHRGNTEAFF,TGTGCCAGCCACCGGGGGAACACTGAAGCTTTCTTT
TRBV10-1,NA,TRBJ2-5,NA,CASSSLKKETQYF,TGCGCCAGCAGCTCACTGAAGAAAGAGACCCAGTACTTC
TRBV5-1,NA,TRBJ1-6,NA,CASSNGGNSPLHF,TGCGCCAGCAGCAATGGAGGGAATTCACCCCTCCACTTT
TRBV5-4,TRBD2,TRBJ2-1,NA,CASSRGLAINNEQFF,TGTGCCAGCAGCCGAGGACTAGCGATTAACAATGAGCAGTTCTTC
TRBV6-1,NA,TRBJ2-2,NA,CASSEMVRMRNTGELFF,TGTGCCAGCAGTGAAATGGTCAGGATGAGGAACACCGGGGAGCTGTTTTTT
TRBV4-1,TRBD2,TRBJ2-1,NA,CASSGRRGRGGAYNEQFF,TGCGCCAGCAGCGGACGTCGGGGGAGGGGAGGCGCCTACAATGAGCAGTTCTTC
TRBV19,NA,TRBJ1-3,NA,CASSIQEVSSGNTIYF,TGTGCCAGTAGTATTCAGGAGGTGTCCTCTGGAAACACCATATATTTT
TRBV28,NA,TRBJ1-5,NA,CASSFWGRDQPQHF,TGTGCCAGCAGTTTTTGGGGGCGCGACCAGCCCCAGCATTTT
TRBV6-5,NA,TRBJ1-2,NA,CASSTDRQGGYTF,TGTGCCAGCAGTACGGACCGGCAGGGAGGCTACACCTTC
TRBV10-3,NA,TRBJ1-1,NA,CAISGQPNTEAFF,TGTGCCATCTCCGGACAGCCGAACACTGAAGCTTTCTTT
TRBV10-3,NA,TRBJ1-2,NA,CAITGTDTNYGYTF,TGTGCCATCACCGGTACCGACACTAACTATGGCTACACCTTC
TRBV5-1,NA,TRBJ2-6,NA,CASSTTGVLLSGANVLTF,TGCGCCAGTTCTACTACAGGCGTTCTACTATCTGGGGCCAACGTCCTGACTTTC
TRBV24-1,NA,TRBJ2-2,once,CATSDYGTTNTGELFF,TGTGCCACCAGTGACTACGGGACAACGAACACCGGGGAGCTGTTTTTT
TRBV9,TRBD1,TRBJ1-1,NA,CASSAGTGGKAFF,TGTGCCAGCAGCGCCGGGACAGGGGGCAAAGCTTTCTTT
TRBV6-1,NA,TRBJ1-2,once,CASSESGSYGYTF,TGTGCCAGCAGTGAATCGGGGTCCTATGGCTACACCTTC
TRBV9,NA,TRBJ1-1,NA,CASSVESGEAFF,TGTGCCAGCAGCGTAGAATCAGGAGAAGCTTTCTTT
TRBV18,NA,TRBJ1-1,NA,CASSPSLARNTEAFF,TGTGCCAGCTCACCTTCCTTAGCCAGGAACACTGAAGCTTTCTTT
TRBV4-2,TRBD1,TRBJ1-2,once,CASSRESGQFNYGYTF,TGTGCCAGCAGCCGAGAATCGGGACAGTTCAACTATGGCTACACCTTC
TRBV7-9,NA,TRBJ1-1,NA,CASSPPGGRNTEAFF,TGTGCCAGCAGCCCCCCAGGAGGCAGGAACACTGAAGCTTTCTTT
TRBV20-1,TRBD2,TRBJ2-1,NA,CSASSTSGSYNEQFF,TGCAGTGCTAGTTCAACTAGCGGCTCCTACAATGAGCAGTTCTTC
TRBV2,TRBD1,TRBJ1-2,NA,CASSESRDRADGYTF,TGTGCCAGCAGTGAATCTCGGGACAGGGCGGATGGCTACACCTTC
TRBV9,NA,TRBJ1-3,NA,CASSGPGSRNTIYF,TGTGCCAGCAGCGGGCCAGGGTCTCGAAACACCATATATTTT
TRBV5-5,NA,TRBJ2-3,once,CASRSGGTDTQYF,TGTGCCAGCAGGTCAGGGGGCACAGATACGCAGTATTTT
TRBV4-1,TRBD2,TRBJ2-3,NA,CASTSSGGSTDTQYF,TGCGCCAGCACCTCTAGCGGGGGAAGCACAGATACGCAGTATTTT